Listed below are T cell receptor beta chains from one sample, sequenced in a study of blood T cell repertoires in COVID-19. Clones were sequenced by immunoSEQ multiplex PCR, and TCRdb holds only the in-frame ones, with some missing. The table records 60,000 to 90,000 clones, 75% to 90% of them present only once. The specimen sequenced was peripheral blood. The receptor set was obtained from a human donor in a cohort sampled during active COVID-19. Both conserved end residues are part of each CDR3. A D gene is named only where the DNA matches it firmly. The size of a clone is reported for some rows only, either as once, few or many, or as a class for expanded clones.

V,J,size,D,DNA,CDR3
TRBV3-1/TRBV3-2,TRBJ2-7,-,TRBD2,TGTGCCAGCAGCCAAGGGGCAAGCGGGAGCTCCTACGAGCAGTACTTC,CASSQGASGSSYEQYF
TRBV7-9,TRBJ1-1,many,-,TGTGCCAGCAGCCCAGAAGGGGAAACAGCTTTCTTT,CASSPEGETAFF
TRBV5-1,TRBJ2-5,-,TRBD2,TGCGCCAGCAGCCCCCGGGTAGCGGGAGGAGAGACCCAGTACTTC,CASSPRVAGGETQYF
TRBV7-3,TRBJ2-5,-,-,TGTGCCAGCAGCCCCCCTGGGCAGCAAGAGACCCAGTACTTC,CASSPPGQQETQYF
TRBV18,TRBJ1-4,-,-,TGTGCCAGCTCACCACGAGCCCCAGGGTTGGACGAAAAACTGTTTTTT,CASSPRAPGLDEKLFF
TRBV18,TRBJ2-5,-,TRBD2,TGTGCCAGCTCGCCGGGGACTAGCGGGCAAGAGACCCAGTACTTC,CASSPGTSGQETQYF
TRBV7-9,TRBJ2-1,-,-,TGTGCCAGCAGCTTAGTATACAATGAGCAGTTCTTC,CASSLVYNEQFF
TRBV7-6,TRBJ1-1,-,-,TGTGCCAGCAGACCTTTAAGTCAGGGGCCCACTGAAGCTTTCTTT,CASRPLSQGPTEAFF
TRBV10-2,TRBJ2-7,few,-,TGCGCCAGCAGTGATCTAGGAGGCGAGCAGTACTTC,CASSDLGGEQYF
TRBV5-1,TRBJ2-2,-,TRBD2,TGCGCCTCTGCGGGGGTAGGGTACACCGGGGAGCTGTTTTTT,CASAGVGYTGELFF
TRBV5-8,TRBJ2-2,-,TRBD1,TGTGCCAGCAGCTCCAGGGGGATGATCGCCGGGGAGCTGTTTTTT,CASSSRGMIAGELFF
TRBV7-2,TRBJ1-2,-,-,TGTGCCAGCAGCTTGGACAGACAAGCGCATGGCTACACCTTC,CASSLDRQAHGYTF
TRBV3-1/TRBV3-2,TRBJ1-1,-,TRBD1,TGTGCCAGCAGCCAAGTTACAGGGGGCACTGAAGCTTTCTTT,CASSQVTGGTEAFF
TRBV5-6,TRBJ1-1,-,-,TGTGCCAGCAGCTTGTTGGCAGGGGAGGAAGCTTTCTTT,CASSLLAGEEAFF
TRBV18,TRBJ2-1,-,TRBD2,TGTGCCAGCTCACCGAAAGGACTAGCGGGAGGAAATGAGCAGTTCTTC,CASSPKGLAGGNEQFF
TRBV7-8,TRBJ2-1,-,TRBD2,TGTGCCAGCAGCTTAGCAGGCGGGGGGGCAGTCGAAAGGCAGTTCTTC,CASSLAGGGAVERQFF
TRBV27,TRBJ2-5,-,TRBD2,TGTGCCAGCAGTTTAAGGGGGACTAGCGGGAGTTTAGAGACCCAGTACTTC,CASSLRGTSGSLETQYF
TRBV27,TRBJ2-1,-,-,TGTGCCAGCAGCCGCGAAAGGGGCCTCGGAAATGAGCAGTTCTTC,CASSRERGLGNEQFF
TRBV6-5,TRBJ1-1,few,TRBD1,TGTGCCAGCAGTTTGACCGGGACAGGAGAAGCTTTCTTT,CASSLTGTGEAFF
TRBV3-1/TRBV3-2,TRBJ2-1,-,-,TGTGCCAGCAGCCAAGATAACGGGAGTGGTGGGCAGTTCTTC,CASSQDNGSGGQFF